Listed below are T cell receptor beta chains from one sample, sequenced in a study of cytomegalovirus exposure and HLA in healthy donors. Only in-frame clones appear in the TCRdb table, and some are missing; sequencing was by immunoSEQ multiplex PCR. The sample holds about 120,000 clones, approximately 80% seen once. What was sequenced was PBMCs. The receptor source for this set is a female donor in good health and CMV-seronegative. Both conserved end residues are part of each CDR3. The D gene is left open where the match is weak. Some rows mark clone size as missing; the rest say once, few, many or name a class of expanded clone.

TRBD2	TRBJ2-3	.	TRBV7-2	14	CASSSAGGRDTQYF	TGTGCCAGCAGCTCCGCGGGGGGGAGAGATACGCAGTATTTT
.	TRBJ2-3	.	TRBV27	16	CASSLSGRVDWGTQYF	TGTGCCAGCAGTTTATCGGGCAGGGTCGATTGGGGTACGCAGTATTTT
TRBD1	TRBJ2-1	few	TRBV7-9	12	CASSWDSHEQFF	TGTGCCAGCAGCTGGGACAGCCATGAGCAGTTCTTC
TRBD1	TRBJ1-6	.	TRBV30	16	CAWSKFGTGANSPLHF	TGTGCCTGGAGTAAATTCGGGACAGGTGCAAATTCACCCCTCCACTTT
TRBD2	TRBJ2-7	.	TRBV9	17	CASSVHAGTSGVYEQYF	TGTGCCAGCAGCGTGCACGCCGGGACTAGCGGGGTCTACGAGCAGTACTTC
.	TRBJ2-7	.	TRBV7-9	14	CASSPSGNSGEQYF	TGTGCCAGCAGCCCGAGCGGAAACTCGGGCGAGCAGTACTTC
.	TRBJ2-5	.	TRBV5-1	14	CASSLGQTEETQYF	TGCGCCAGCAGCTTGGGACAGACCGAAGAGACCCAGTACTTC
.	TRBJ2-1	once	TRBV4-1	17	CASSRRADGGMLYEQFF	TGCGCCAGCAGCCGACGTGCCGACGGAGGGATGTTGTATGAGCAGTTCTTC
TRBD2	TRBJ2-7	.	TRBV28	13	CASSLAGGGEQYF	TGTGCCAGCAGTTTGGCGGGAGGGGGCGAGCAGTACTTC
TRBD2	TRBJ2-7	.	TRBV25-1	15	CASSPRASGRREQYF	TGTGCCAGCAGTCCGAGGGCTAGCGGGAGGAGGGAGCAGTACTTC
.	TRBJ1-2	.	TRBV30	15	CAWSVLYGSAQGYTF	TGTGCCTGGAGTGTTCTGTATGGGTCAGCGCAGGGCTACACCTTC